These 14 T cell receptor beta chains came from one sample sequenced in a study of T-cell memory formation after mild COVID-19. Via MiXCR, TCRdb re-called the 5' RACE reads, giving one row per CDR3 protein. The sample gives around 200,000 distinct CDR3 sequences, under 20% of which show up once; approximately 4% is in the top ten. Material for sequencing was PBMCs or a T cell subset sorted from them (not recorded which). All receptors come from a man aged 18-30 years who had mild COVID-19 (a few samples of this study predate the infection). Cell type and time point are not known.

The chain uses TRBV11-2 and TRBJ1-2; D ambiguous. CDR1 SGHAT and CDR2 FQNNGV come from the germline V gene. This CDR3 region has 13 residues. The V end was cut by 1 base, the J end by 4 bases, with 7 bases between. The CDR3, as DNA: TGTGCCAGCAGCTTAGTCTCGCCCTATGGCTACACCTTC. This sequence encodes CASSLVSPYGYTF. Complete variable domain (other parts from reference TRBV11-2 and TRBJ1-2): EAGVAQSPRYKIIEKRQSVAFWCNPISGHATLYWYQQILGQGPKLLIQFQNNGVVDDSQLPKDRFSAERLKGVDSTLKIQPAKLEDSAVYLCASSLVSPYGYTFGSGTRLTVV.

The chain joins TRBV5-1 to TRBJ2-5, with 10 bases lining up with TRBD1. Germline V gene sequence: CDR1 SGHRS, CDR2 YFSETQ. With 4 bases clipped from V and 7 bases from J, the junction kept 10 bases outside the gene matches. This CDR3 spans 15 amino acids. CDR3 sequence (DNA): TGCGCCAGCAGCCCGGGGGACAGGGGATTCGCGACCCAGTACTTC. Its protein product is CASSPGDRGFATQYF.

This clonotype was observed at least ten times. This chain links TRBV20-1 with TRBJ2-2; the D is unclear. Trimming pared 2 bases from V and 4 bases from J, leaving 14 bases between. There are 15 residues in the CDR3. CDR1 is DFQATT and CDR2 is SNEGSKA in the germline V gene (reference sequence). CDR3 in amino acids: CSARHPTTLTGELFF. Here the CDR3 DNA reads TGCAGTGCTAGACACCCTACGACACTCACCGGGGAGCTGTTTTTT.

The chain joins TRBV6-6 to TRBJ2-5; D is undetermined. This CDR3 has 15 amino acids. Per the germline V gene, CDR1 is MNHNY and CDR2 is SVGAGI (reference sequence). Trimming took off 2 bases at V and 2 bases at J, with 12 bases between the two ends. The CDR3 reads CASSYPQTVQETQYF. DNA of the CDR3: TGTGCCAGCAGTTACCCCCAGACCGTTCAAGAGACCCAGTACTTC.

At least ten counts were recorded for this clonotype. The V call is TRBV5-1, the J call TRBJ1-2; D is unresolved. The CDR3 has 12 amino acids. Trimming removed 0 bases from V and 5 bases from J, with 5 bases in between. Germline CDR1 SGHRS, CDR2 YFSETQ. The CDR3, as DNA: TGCGCCAGCAGCTTGGACGATTATGGCTACACCTTC. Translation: CASSLDDYGYTF.

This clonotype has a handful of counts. CDR3 nucleotides: TGCGCCAGCAGCTTCGGCGGGGGGGCCATCAATGAGCAGTTCTTC. Translating gives CASSFGGGAINEQFF. The chain combines TRBV5-1 with TRBJ2-1, with 9 bases fitting TRBD2. Germline V gives CDR1 SGHRS, CDR2 YFSETQ. This CDR3 has 15 residues. The junction had 6 bases not matched to a gene; V was cut back by 2 bases and J by 6 bases.

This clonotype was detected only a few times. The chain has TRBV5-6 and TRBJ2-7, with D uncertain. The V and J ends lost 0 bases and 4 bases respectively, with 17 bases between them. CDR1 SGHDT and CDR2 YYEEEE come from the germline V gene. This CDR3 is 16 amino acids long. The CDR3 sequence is CASSLAEGSLPYEQYV. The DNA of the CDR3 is TGTGCCAGCAGCTTGGCCGAAGGGTCCCTGCCATACGAGCAGTACGTC.

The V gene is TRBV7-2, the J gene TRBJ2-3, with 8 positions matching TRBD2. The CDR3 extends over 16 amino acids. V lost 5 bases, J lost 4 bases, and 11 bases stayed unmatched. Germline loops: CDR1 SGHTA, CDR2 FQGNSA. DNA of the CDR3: TGTGCCAGCAGCCAGGGGCGGGGGGCCCTCCCAGATACGCAGTATTTT. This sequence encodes CASSQGRGALPDTQYF.

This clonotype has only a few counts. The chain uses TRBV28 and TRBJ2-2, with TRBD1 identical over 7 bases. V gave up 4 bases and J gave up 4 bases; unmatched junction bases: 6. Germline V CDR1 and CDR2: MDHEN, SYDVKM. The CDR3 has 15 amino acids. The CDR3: CASSSTGLGTGELFF. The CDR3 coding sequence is TGTGCCAGCAGTTCGACAGGGCTCGGCACCGGGGAGCTGTTTTTT. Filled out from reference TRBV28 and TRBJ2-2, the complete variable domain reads DVKVTQSSRYLVKRTGEKVFLECVQDMDHENMFWYRQDPGLGLRLIYFSYDVKMKEKGDIPEGYSVSREKKERFSLILESASTNQTSMYLCASSSTGLGTGELFFGEGSRLTVL.

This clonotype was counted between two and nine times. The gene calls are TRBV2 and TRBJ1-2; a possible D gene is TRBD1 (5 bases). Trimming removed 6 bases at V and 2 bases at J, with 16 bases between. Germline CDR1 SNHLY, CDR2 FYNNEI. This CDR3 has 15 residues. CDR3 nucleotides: TGTGCCAGCAGGGATGGTCCGTGGGGGAACTATGGCTACACCTTC. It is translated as CASRDGPWGNYGYTF.

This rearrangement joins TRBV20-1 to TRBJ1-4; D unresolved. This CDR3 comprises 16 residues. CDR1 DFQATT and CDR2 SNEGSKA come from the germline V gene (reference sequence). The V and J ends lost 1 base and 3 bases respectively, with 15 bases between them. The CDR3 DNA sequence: TGCAGTGCTAGAGTAGAAGTTGCCGGGGCTAATGAAAAACTGTTTTTT. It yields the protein CSARVEVAGANEKLFF.

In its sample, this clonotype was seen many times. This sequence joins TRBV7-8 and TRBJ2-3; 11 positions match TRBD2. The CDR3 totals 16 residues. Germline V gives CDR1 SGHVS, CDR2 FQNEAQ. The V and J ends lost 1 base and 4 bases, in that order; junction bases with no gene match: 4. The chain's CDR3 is CASSLVGLAGPDTQYF. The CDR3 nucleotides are TGTGCCAGCAGCTTAGTAGGACTAGCGGGTCCAGATACGCAGTATTTT.

The CDR3 loop reads CASSLEGRGTQYF. Here the CDR3 DNA reads TGTGCCAGCAGCTTAGAGGGGCGAGGGACCCAGTACTTC. The V and J genes are TRBV7-7 and TRBJ2-5, with D possibly being TRBD1 (5 bases). Germline CDR1 is SSHAT and CDR2 is FNYEAQ (reference sequence). The CDR3 is 13 residues long. Deletions cut 1 base from V and 7 bases from J, with 10 bases between.

CDR3 region: CASSPRQGYTEAFF. CDR3 nucleotides: TGTGCCAGCAGTCCGAGACAGGGATACACTGAAGCTTTCTTT. This chain connects TRBV6-2 or TRBV6-3 to TRBJ1-1, with 7 bases aligning to TRBD1. Germline CDR1 reads MNHEY; CDR2 reads SVGEGT. After removal of 5 bases from V and 3 bases from J, the junction contained 6 bases not matched to a gene. The CDR3 totals 14 residues.